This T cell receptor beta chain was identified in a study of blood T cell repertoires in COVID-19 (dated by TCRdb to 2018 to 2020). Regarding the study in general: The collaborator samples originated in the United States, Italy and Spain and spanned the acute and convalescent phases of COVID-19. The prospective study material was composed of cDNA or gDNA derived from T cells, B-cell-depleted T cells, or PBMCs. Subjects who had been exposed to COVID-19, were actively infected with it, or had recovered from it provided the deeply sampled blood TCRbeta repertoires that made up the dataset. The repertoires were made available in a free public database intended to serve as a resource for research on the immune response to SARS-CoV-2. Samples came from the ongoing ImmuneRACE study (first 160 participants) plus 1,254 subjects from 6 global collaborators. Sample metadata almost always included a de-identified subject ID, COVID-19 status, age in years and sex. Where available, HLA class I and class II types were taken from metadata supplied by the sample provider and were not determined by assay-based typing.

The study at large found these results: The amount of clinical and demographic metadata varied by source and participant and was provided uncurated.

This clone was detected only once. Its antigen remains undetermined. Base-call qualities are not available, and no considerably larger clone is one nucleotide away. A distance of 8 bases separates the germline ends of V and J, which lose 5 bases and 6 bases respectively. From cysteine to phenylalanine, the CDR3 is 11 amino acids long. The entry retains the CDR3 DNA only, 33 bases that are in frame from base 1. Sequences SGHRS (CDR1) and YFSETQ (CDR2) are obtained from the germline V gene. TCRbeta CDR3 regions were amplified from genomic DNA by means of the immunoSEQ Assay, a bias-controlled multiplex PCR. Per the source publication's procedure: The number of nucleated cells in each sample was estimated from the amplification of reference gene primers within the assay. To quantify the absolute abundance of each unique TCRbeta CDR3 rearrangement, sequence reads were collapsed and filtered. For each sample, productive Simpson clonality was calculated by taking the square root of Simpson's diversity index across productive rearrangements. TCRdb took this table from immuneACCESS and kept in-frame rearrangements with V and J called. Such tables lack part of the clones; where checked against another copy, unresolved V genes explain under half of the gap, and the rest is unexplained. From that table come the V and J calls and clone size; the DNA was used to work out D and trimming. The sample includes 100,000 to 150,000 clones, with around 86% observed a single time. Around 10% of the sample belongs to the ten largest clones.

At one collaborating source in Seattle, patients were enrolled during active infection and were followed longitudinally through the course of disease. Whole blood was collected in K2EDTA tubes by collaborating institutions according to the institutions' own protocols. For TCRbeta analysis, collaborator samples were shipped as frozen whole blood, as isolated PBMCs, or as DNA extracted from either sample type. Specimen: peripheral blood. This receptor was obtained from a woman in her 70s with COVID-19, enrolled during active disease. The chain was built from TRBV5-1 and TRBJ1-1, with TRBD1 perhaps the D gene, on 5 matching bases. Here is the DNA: TGCGCCAGCAGACGGGGGGCTGAAGCTTTCTTT. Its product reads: CASRRGAEAFF.